This T cell receptor (beta chain) came from a study of shared clonotypes between healthy human individuals. Across the whole study: Per donor, three plates held CD4 naive cells, three held CD4 memory, two held CD8 naive and one held CD8 memory.

This CDR3 is 15 amino acids long. The germline CDR1 and CDR2 sequences are SGHDT and YYEEEE. Trimming removed 1 base at V and 5 bases at J, with 15 bases between. TCRdb's table, derived via immunoSEQ multiplex PCR, lists solely in-frame clones and lacks some. This table has millions of clones, around 94% appearing once. Material for sequencing was naive CD4+ T cells sorted from blood. Noted subset: CD45RA+ positively selected. The receptor's source is a young man in good health. The genes are TRBV5-6 and TRBJ2-5; D unclear. The CDR3 DNA reads TGTGCCAGCAGCTTGACGGGCAGGAGCAGCGAGACCCAGTACTTC. Its protein product is CASSLTGRSSETQYF.